The rows below give T cell receptor beta chains drawn from one sample of a study of T-cell reconstitution after alpha-beta-depleted transplantation in children. TCRdb processed the PCR reads anew with MiXCR; each CDR3 protein has one entry. The sample records fewer than 250,000 distinct CDR3 sequences, roughly a sixth being singletons. Sample: PBMCs, mostly from graft donor cells, taken 360 days after TCRalphabeta/CD19-depleted stem cell transplant. These receptors all come from a male patient between 2 and 10 years old who had a stem cell transplant for acute lymphoblastic leukemia, so the T cells may come from the graft donor. Each CDR3 is given with its conserved first and last residue. A D gene is named only where the DNA matches it firmly. Clone size, where shown, is once, few, many, or a class for clones that have expanded.

>TRBV27|16|-|TRBJ2-7|TRBD2
CASIGGGSGGALEQYF
TGTGCCAGCATTGGGGGAGGTAGCGGGGGGGCCCTCGAGCAGTACTTC
>TRBV11-1|20|-|TRBJ2-3|TRBD2
CASITPGLAGGNGLQNTQYF
TGTGCCAGCATCACCCCGGGACTAGCGGGGGGGAACGGGCTCCAAAATACGCAGTATTTT
>TRBV29-1|12|-|TRBJ2-7|-
CSVTGYPYEQYF
TGCAGCGTCACGGGTTATCCCTACGAGCAGTACTTC
>TRBV7-2|16|-|TRBJ1-3|TRBD1
CASSLARTGDGNTIYF
TGTGCCAGCAGCTTAGCTCGGACAGGGGACGGAAACACCATATATTTT
>TRBV12-3/TRBV12-4|13|few|TRBJ2-5|-
CASSGRVTETQYF
TGTGCCAGCAGTGGCCGGGTTACAGAGACCCAGTACTTC
>TRBV5-1|13|-|TRBJ2-3|-
CASSWAITDTQYF
TGCGCCAGCAGCTGGGCGATCACAGATACGCAGTATTTT
>TRBV6-5|16|few|TRBJ1-3|TRBD1
CASSYGDRGSGNTIYF
TGTGCCAGCAGTTACGGGGACAGGGGATCTGGAAACACCATATATTTT
>TRBV5-6|14|-|TRBJ1-4|TRBD1
CASTGTGGEEKLFF
TGTGCCAGCACCGGGACAGGGGGCGAGGAAAAACTGTTTTTT
>TRBV12-3/TRBV12-4|14|few|TRBJ2-2|-
CASSLFQGPGELFF
TGTGCCAGCAGTTTATTCCAGGGACCCGGGGAGCTGTTTTTT
>TRBV27|15|-|TRBJ1-6|-
CASHGQWGYNSPLHF
TGTGCCAGCCATGGACAGTGGGGCTATAATTCACCCCTCCACTTT
>TRBV5-1|13|-|TRBJ2-3|-
CASSSQQGGTQYF
TGCGCCAGCTCATCTCAGCAGGGTGGTACGCAGTATTTT
>TRBV7-9|14|-|TRBJ1-2|TRBD1
CASSSGQGGNGYTF
TGTGCCAGCAGCTCCGGACAGGGGGGTAATGGCTACACCTTC
>TRBV28|13|few|TRBJ2-1|-
CASSFRGTNEQFF
TGTGCCAGCAGTTTTCGAGGGACCAATGAGCAGTTCTTC
>TRBV12-3/TRBV12-4|15|-|TRBJ1-5|-
CASSLRDGSLQPQHF
TGTGCCAGCAGCCTCCGGGACGGAAGCCTTCAGCCCCAGCATTTT
>TRBV7-2|15|few|TRBJ1-1|-
CASSRYRELNTEAFF
TGTGCCAGCAGCAGGTACAGGGAACTGAACACTGAAGCTTTCTTT